This TCR beta chain was sequenced in a study of blood T cell repertoires in COVID-19. Overall study: COVID-19 samples collected from the United States, Italy and Spain covered acute and convalescent phases.

Data came from immunoSEQ multiplex PCR; TCRdb stores just in-frame clones and leaves some out. Counted here are 200,000 to 250,000 clones, about nine tenths occurring once; the ten biggest clones make up over 2%. The sequencing sample was made of peripheral blood. The receptor's source is a man aged 30-40 years who had recovered from COVID-19.

CDR3 coding DNA: TGTGCCAGCAGTCAGGGCCTCTATGGCTACACCTTC. It encodes CASSQGLYGYTF. This chain connects TRBV12-3 or TRBV12-4 to TRBJ1-2, with a tentative D call TRBD1 (5 bases). V lost 5 bases and J 4 bases, leaving 8 bases between the germline ends. The CDR3 covers 12 residues.